This TCR beta chain was recovered during a study of blood T cell repertoires in COVID-19. Overall study context: Collection of acute and convalescent COVID-19 samples took place in the United States, Italy and Spain.

Authors' methods: The assay estimated nucleated cells by amplifying reference gene primers. Using immunoSEQ multiplex PCR, the repertoire was profiled, and TCRdb retains in-frame clones only, with some absent. D and trimming were read from the DNA, whereas the V and J calls and clone size are those reported in that table. The top ten clones hold over 0.8% of a sample with approximately 240,000 clones, around 90% of them seen once. Germline V gene lookup returns CDR1 MDHEN and CDR2 SYDVKM. This CDR3 contains 16 residues. The V segment lost 4 bases and the J segment 6 bases; nucleotides outside the gene matches: 13.

This clonotype was obtained from a man in his thirties or forties with COVID-19, enrolled during active disease. The chain joins TRBV28 to TRBJ1-1; 8 bases line up with TRBD1. Input material: peripheral blood. The CDR3 DNA sequence: TGTGCCAGCAGTTCGACAGAACGACAGGGGTCCGCTGAAGCTTTCTTT. Amino acid sequence: CASSSTERQGSAEAFF.